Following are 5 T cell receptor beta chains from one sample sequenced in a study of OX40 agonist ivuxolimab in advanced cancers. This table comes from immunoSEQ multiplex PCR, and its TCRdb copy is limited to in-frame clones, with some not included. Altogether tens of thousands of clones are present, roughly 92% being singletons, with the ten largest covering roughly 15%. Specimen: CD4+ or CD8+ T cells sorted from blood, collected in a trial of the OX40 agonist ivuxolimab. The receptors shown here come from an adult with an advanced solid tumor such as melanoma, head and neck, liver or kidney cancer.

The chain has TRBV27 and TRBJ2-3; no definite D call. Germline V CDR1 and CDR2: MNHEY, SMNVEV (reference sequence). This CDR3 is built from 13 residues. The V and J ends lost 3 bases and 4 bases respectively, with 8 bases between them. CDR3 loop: CASSFTAPDTQYF. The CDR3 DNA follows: TGTGCCAGCAGTTTTACGGCCCCAGATACGCAGTATTTT.

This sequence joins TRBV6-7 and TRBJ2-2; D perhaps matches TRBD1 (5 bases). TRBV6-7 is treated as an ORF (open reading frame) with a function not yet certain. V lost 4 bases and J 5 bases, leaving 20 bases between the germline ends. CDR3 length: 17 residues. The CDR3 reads CASSSTGCYWGTGELFF. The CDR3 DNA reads TGTGCCAGCAGTTCAACAGGTTGTTACTGGGGTACCGGGGAGCTGTTTTTT.

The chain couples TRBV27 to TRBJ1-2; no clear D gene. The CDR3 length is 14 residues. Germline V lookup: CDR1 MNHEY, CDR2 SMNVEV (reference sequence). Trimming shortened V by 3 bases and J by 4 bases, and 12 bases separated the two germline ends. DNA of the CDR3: TGTGCCAGCAGTTTTAGGGTTTCGAGCTATGGCTACACCTTC. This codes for CASSFRVSSYGYTF.

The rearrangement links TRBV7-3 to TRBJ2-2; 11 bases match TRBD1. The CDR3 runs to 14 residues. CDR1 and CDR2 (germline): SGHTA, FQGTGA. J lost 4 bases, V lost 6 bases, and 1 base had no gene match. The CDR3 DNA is TGTGCCAGCAGGGGGACAGGGGGCACCGGGGAGCTGTTTTTT. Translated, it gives CASRGTGGTGELFF.

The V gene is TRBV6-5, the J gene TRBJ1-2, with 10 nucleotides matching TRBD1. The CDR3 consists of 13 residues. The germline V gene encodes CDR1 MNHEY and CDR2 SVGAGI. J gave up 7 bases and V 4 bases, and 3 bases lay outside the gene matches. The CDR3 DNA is TGTGCCAGCAGTTTGGGACAGGGGTTTGGCTACACCTTC. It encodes CASSLGQGFGYTF.